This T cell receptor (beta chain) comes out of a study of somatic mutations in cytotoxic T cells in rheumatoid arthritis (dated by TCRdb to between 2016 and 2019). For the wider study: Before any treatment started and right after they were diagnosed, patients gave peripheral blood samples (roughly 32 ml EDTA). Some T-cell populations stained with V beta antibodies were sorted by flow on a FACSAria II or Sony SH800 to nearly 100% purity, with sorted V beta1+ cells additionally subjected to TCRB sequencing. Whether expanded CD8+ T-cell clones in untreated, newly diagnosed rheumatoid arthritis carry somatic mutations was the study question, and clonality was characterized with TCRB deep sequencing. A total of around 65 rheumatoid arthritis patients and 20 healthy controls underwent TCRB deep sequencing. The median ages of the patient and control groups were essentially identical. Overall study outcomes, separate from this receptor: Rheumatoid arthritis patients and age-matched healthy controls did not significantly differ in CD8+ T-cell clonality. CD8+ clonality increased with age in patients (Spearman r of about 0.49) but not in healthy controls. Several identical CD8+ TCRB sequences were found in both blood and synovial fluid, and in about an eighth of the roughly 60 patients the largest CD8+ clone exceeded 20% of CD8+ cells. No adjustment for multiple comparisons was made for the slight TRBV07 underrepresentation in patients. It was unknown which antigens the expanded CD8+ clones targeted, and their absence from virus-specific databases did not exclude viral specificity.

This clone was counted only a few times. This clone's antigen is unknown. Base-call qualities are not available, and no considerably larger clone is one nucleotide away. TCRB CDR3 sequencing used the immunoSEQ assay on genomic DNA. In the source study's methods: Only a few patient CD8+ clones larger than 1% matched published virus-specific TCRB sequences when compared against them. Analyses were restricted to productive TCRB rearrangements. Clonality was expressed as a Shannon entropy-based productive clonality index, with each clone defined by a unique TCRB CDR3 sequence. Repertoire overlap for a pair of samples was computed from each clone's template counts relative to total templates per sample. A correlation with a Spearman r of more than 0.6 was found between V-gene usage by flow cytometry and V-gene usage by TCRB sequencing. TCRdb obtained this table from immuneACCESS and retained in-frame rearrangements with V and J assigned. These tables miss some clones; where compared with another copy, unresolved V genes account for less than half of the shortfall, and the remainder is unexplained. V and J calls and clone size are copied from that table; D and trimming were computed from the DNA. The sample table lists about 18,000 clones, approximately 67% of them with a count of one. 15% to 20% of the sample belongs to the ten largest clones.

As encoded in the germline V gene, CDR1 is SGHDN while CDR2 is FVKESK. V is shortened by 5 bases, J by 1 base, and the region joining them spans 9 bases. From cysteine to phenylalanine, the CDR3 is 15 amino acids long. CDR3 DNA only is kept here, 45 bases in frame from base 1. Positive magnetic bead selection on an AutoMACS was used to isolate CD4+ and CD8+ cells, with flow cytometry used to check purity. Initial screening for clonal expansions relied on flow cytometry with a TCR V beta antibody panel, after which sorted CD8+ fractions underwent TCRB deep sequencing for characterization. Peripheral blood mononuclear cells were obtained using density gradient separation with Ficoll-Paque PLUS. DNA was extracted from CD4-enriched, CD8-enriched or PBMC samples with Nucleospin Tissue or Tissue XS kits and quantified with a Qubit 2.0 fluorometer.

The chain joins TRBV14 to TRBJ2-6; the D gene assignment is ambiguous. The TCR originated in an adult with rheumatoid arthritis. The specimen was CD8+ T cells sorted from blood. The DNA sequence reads TGTGCCAGCAGCTTTGCAGTTTCTGGGGCCAACGTCCTGACTTTC. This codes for CASSFAVSGANVLTF.